Only a few counts were recorded for the clone carrying this T cell receptor beta chain. Antigen: not known. The source of the sample is a study of cytomegalovirus exposure and HLA in healthy donors. The study's findings and limits: In a later analysis, at a false discovery rate of 0.05, under 20,000 TCR beta sequences were associated with HLA alleles. For most TCR sequences rarity was the rule, although some public TCRs occurred in many donors. The classifier, whose performance was assessed in both the original and validation cohorts, reportedly diagnosed cytomegalovirus status with high specificity and sensitivity.

The CDR3 contains 14 residues. Per germline, CDR1 SGHNT and CDR2 YYREEE (reference sequence). V lost 0 bases and J lost 6; bases outside the gene matches: 0. 60 Vbeta and 13 Jbeta primers were used in PCR. Data came from immunoSEQ multiplex PCR; TCRdb stores just in-frame clones and leaves some out. Of about 110,000 clones listed, about 68% are singletons. This chain joins TRBV5-4 and TRBJ2-2; 9 bases fit TRBD1. This receptor was identified in a woman in her 40s in good health and CMV-seropositive. What was sequenced was PBMCs. The CDR3, as DNA: TGTGCCAGCAGCTTGGGACAGGGGGCCGGGGAGCTGTTTTTT. Protein sequence: CASSLGQGAGELFF.